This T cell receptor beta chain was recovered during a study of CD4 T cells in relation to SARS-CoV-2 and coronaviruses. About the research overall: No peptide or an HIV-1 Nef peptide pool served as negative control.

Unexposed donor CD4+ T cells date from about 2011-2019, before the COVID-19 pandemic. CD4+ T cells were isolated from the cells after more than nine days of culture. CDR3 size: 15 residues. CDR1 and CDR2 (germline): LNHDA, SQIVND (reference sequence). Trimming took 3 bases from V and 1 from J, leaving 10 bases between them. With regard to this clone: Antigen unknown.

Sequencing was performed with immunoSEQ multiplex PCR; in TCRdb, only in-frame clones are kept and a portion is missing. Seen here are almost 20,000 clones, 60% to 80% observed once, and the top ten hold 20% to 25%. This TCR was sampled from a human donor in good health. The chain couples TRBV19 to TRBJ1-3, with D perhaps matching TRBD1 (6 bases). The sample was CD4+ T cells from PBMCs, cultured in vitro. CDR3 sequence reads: CASSIPGESGNTIYF. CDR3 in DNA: TGTGCCAGTAGTATTCCAGGGGAGTCTGGAAACACCATATATTTT.